What follows are 7 T cell receptor beta chains derived from one specimen sequenced in a study of regulatory T cells in long-lasting Graves disease. Time point described: newly diagnosed GD, antithyroid drugs for less than 3 months. From PBMCs, RNA was extracted and then used to make the TCR library. CDR3 regions were amplified by Arm-PCR using iRepertoire HTBI primers to build TCR beta libraries. TCRdb re-derived calls from the multiplex PCR reads in MiXCR, one entry per CDR3 protein. The sample consists of some 560,000 distinct CDR3 sequences, approximately 16% of them appearing once. The same sample was also used in a study of T cells in Graves' hyperthyroidism and ophthalmopathy.

This material consisted of peripheral blood mononuclear cells (PBMCs), taken at new diagnosis, from a patient treated with antithyroid drugs. The receptors originated from a woman aged 40-60 years with Graves disease.

The V call is TRBV18, the J call TRBJ1-1, with D unclear. The CDR3 is made up of 13 amino acids. The V gene lost 2 bases and the J gene lost 5 bases, with 9 bases spanning the gap. The germline CDR1 and CDR2 sequences are KGHSH and LQKENI. The CDR3 is CASSPIPATEAFF. The CDR3 coding sequence is TGTGCCAGCTCACCAATCCCCGCGACTGAAGCTTTCTTT.

Points on this clonotype: One base away lies a much larger clone, so this may be a sequencing read error. This rearrangement joins TRBV2 to TRBJ1-1, with D unresolved. Germline V gene lookup returns CDR1 SNHLY and CDR2 FYNNEI. The CDR3 totals 14 residues. Here the CDR3 reads CASSYKLLGTEALF. The CDR3 region has the DNA TGTGCCAGCAGTTACAAGCTTTTGGGCACTGAAGCTCTCTTT.

The sample holds many counts of this clonotype. The chain recombines TRBV11-3 with TRBJ2-3, with unresolved D. The CDR3 length is 14 residues. In germline, CDR1 is SGHNT, CDR2 YENEEA. With 4 bases removed from V and 3 bases from J, the gap between germline ends came to 11 bases. The CDR3 coding sequence is TGTGCCAGCAGCTCCGGCGCGGCGACAGATACGCAGTATTTT. Residues: CASSSGAATDTQYF. The full variable domain, with the rest looked up from reference TRBV11-3 and TRBJ2-3, is EAGVVQSPRYKIIEKKQPVAFWCNPISGHNTLYWYLQNLGQGPELLIRYENEEAVDDSQLPKDRFSAERLKGVDSTLKIQPAELGDSAVYLCASSSGAATDTQYFGPGTRLTVL.

This clonotype was found many times. The rearrangement joins TRBV20-1 to TRBJ1-1, with TRBD1 identical over 9 bases. The CDR3 runs to 12 residues. Germline loops: CDR1 DFQATT, CDR2 SNEGSKA (reference sequence). Trimming removed 6 bases from V and 7 bases from J; junction bases left unmatched: 6. CDR3 in DNA: TGCAGTGCGGACGCGGACAGGGGTGAAGCTTTCTTT. It translates to CSADADRGEAFF.

This clonotype occurred many times. The chain has TRBV6-1 and TRBJ1-2; a weak D match, TRBD1 (5 bases). Trimming removed 2 bases at V and 2 bases at J, with 18 bases between. The CDR3 extends over 17 amino acids. Germline V gene data show CDR1 as MNHNS and CDR2 as SASEGT. The CDR3 is CASSERRSQGLNYGYTF. DNA for the CDR3: TGTGCCAGCAGTGAAAGAAGATCCCAGGGTCTAAACTATGGCTACACCTTC.

This clonotype came up many times. CDR3 residues: CASSYSRGWSNQPQHF. The DNA for the CDR3 is TGTGCCAGCAGTTACTCGAGGGGTTGGAGCAATCAGCCCCAGCATTTT. The chain employs TRBV6-2 or TRBV6-3 and TRBJ1-5; D is possibly TRBD1 (5 bases). The CDR3 runs 16 residues. Trimming left V 0 bases short and J 1 base short, with 10 bases between. The germline gives CDR1 MNHEY, CDR2 SVGEGT.

DNA for the CDR3: TGTGCCAGCAGTTTTCGGGGGGGCGGCGGCCTTAACTATGGCTACACCTTC. Its protein product is CASSFRGGGGLNYGYTF. The V gene is TRBV12-3 or TRBV12-4, the J gene TRBJ1-2; possible D gene TRBD1, 6 bases. This CDR3 has 17 amino acids. Trimming took off 3 bases at V and 1 base at J, with 18 bases between the two ends.